The 30 T cell receptor beta chains below come from one sample, sequenced in a study of Ad26.COV2.S vaccination and SARS-CoV-2 variants. Treatment specified: roughly 20 received Ad26.COV2.S at low or high dose, single or two shots; 5 received placebo; per-sample allocation not given. Sampling took place 63 days after the first vaccine or placebo injection. TCRdb keeps only in-frame clones here, not all; method: immunoSEQ multiplex PCR. The sample lists about 460,000 clones; 70% to 90% were seen once. Sequences were derived from peripheral blood, sampled in a trial of Ad26.COV2.S vaccine versus placebo. These receptors came from a person aged 18-60 years who received the Ad26.COV2.S COVID-19 vaccine or a placebo.

This clone was seen a handful of times. V and J are TRBV19 and TRBJ2-7; TRBD1 is a possible D gene (5 bases). The V end was cut by 5 bases, the J end by 0 bases, with 11 bases between. This CDR3 has 14 amino acids. Looked up from germline, CDR1 is LNHDA and CDR2 is SQIVND (reference sequence). The CDR3 loop is CASSLVGPSYEQYF. CDR3 nucleotide sequence: TGTGCCAGTAGTTTAGTGGGGCCCTCCTACGAGCAGTACTTC. The full variable domain, completed using reference TRBV19 and TRBJ2-7, is DGGITQSPKYLFRKEGQNVTLSCEQNLNHDAMYWYRQDPGQGLRLIYYSQIVNDFQKGDIAEGYSVSREKKESFPLTVTSAQKNPTAFYLCASSLVGPSYEQYFGPGTRLTVT.

This clone was seen just once. The chain couples TRBV5-1 to TRBJ2-6; no definite D call. V was cut by 4 bases and J by 0 bases, with 14 bases left in between. CDR3 length equals 17 residues. The germline gives CDR1 SGHRS, CDR2 YFSETQ. This CDR3 is CASSMEPSRSGANVLTF. DNA for the CDR3: TGCGCCAGCAGCATGGAACCAAGCCGCTCTGGGGCCAACGTCCTGACTTTC.

The chain couples TRBV7-2 to TRBJ2-7; TRBD1 is a possible D gene (6 bases). Germline CDR1 SGHTA, CDR2 FQGNSA. Deletions cut 6 bases from V and 4 bases from J, with 10 bases between. The CDR3 totals 12 residues. CDR3 in amino acids: CASSRQVYEQYF. CDR3 coding DNA: TGTGCCAGCAGTCGACAGGTTTACGAGCAGTACTTC.

This clone occurred a few times. V usage is TRBV28 and J usage is TRBJ2-7; the D gene is possibly TRBD1 (6 bases). The V end was cut by 5 bases, the J end by 9 bases, with 17 bases between. Germline-derived CDR1 and CDR2 are MDHEN and SYDVKM. The CDR3 extends over 13 amino acids. The CDR3 DNA reads TGTGCCAGCAGTCCCCTCCAGACAGGCGCGCAGTACTTC. This sequence encodes CASSPLQTGAQYF.

This chain links TRBV5-4 with TRBJ2-1, with TRBD1 matching 9 bases. Germline CDR1 and CDR2: SGHNT and YYREEE (reference sequence). The CDR3 has 15 amino acids. The V gene end was trimmed by 4 bases and the J gene end by 9 bases; junction bases not matched to a gene: 11. CDR3: CASSRMGTGNIEQFF. Written as DNA, the CDR3 is TGTGCCAGCAGCCGCATGGGGACAGGGAATATTGAGCAGTTCTTC. Using reference TRBV5-4 and TRBJ2-1 for the parts outside the CDR3, the full variable domain is ETGVTQSPTHLIKTRGQQVTLRCSSQSGHNTVSWYQQALGQGPQFIFQYYREEENGRGNFPPRFSGLQFPNYSSELNVNALELDDSALYLCASSRMGTGNIEQFFGPGTRLTVL.

The chain is built from TRBV5-1 and TRBJ1-1; 7 positions match TRBD1. The CDR3 loop spans 15 amino acids. V trimming: 1 base; J trimming: 1 base; junction bases outside the gene matches: 4. CDR1 is SGHRS, CDR2 YFSETQ, per germline. In DNA form, the CDR3 reads TGCGCCAGCAGCTTGCCTAGGACAGGGAACACTGAAGCTTTCTTT. Protein: CASSLPRTGNTEAFF.

The rearrangement uses TRBV28 and TRBJ2-1, with 15 bases fitting TRBD2. Germline V CDR1 and CDR2: MDHEN, SYDVKM. V lost 1 base, J lost 7 bases, and 2 bases stayed unmatched. CDR3 length: 16 amino acids. The CDR3 DNA sequence: TGTGCCAGCAGTTTATTAGGGACTAGCGGGAGGAATGAGCAGTTCTTC. Translation: CASSLLGTSGRNEQFF.

The rearrangement joins TRBV7-9 to TRBJ2-7; D unresolved. Trimming pared 5 bases from V and 2 bases from J, leaving 13 bases between. This CDR3 contains 14 residues. Germline-derived CDR1 and CDR2 are SEHNR and FQNEAQ (reference sequence). CDR3 DNA sequence: TGTGCCAGCAGCAGACTGCCGAGACCCTACGAGCAGTACTTC. Protein: CASSRLPRPYEQYF.

The chain carries TRBV19 and TRBJ2-1; D tentatively fits TRBD1 or TRBD2 (5 bases each). The CDR3 is 15 residues long. V lost 3 bases to trimming and J lost 2 bases, with 11 bases between them. Germline CDR1 is LNHDA and CDR2 is SQIVND (reference sequence). In nucleotides, the CDR3 is TGTGCCAGTAGTATCGAGGGGAAACCCTACAATGAGCAGTTCTTC. It codes for CASSIEGKPYNEQFF.

The chain joins TRBV5-1 to TRBJ2-7; D possibly matches TRBD1 or TRBD2 (5 bases each). Trimming cost V 0 bases and J 2 bases, with 15 bases left between them. In germline, CDR1 is SGHRS, CDR2 YFSETQ. This CDR3 is built from 16 residues. The CDR3 DNA follows: TGCGCCAGCAGCTTGGCCTCGATCCGGGGCCCCTACGAGCAGTACTTC. The encoded protein is CASSLASIRGPYEQYF.

The rearrangement uses TRBV7-9 and TRBJ1-4, with TRBD1 as a possible D gene (6 bases). This CDR3 comprises 14 residues. Deletions cut 3 bases from V and 8 bases from J, with 13 bases between. The V gene's germline CDR1 is SEHNR and CDR2 FQNEAQ (reference sequence). The CDR3 is CASSLAGTGEKLFF. The DNA of the CDR3 is TGTGCCAGCAGCTTGGCAGGAACAGGGGAAAAACTGTTTTTT. Combining the CDR3 with reference TRBV7-9 and TRBJ1-4 gives the whole variable domain DTGVSQNPRHKITKRGQNVTFRCDPISEHNRLYWYRQTLGQGPEFLTYFQNEAQLEKSRLLSDRFSAERPKGSFSTLEIQRTEQGDSAMYLCASSLAGTGEKLFFGSGTQLSVL.

The chain uses TRBV28 and TRBJ1-2; the match to TRBD1 covers 8 bases. After removal of 5 bases from V and 9 bases from J, the junction contained 5 bases not matched to a gene. The CDR3 extends over 12 amino acids. From germline, CDR1 is MDHEN and CDR2 SYDVKM. The CDR3 reads CASSLQGGRYTF. The DNA for the CDR3 is TGTGCCAGCAGTCTACAGGGGGGTCGCTACACCTTC.

This chain links TRBV7-9 with TRBJ1-2, with TRBD1 matching over 9 bases. This CDR3 comprises 14 residues. CDR1 is SEHNR and CDR2 is FQNEAQ in the germline V gene (reference sequence). J was trimmed by 5 bases and V by 4 bases; bases with no gene match: 5. The CDR3 bases are TGTGCCAGCAGCTGGACAGGGGAGGGATATGGCTACACCTTC. Protein product: CASSWTGEGYGYTF. The complete variable domain, with remaining parts taken from reference TRBV7-9 and TRBJ1-2, reads DTGVSQNPRHKITKRGQNVTFRCDPISEHNRLYWYRQTLGQGPEFLTYFQNEAQLEKSRLLSDRFSAERPKGSFSTLEIQRTEQGDSAMYLCASSWTGEGYGYTFGSGTRLTVV.

This rearrangement joins TRBV10-3 to TRBJ1-2, with no clear D. Germline CDR1 reads ENHRY; CDR2 reads SYGVKD. Trimming removed 10 bases from V and 4 bases from J, with 13 bases in between. The CDR3 has 12 amino acids. The CDR3, as DNA: TGTGCCACGACCCCCGGGGTCTATGGCTACACCTTC. Translating it yields CATTPGVYGYTF.

This chain uses TRBV30 with TRBJ2-7, with 8 bases fitting TRBD1. The germline gives CDR1 GTSNPN, CDR2 SVGIG (reference sequence). The CDR3 consists of 14 residues. Trimming cost V 3 bases and J 4 bases; bases outside gene matches: 8. In DNA, the CDR3 is TGTGCCTGGAGCACCGGGACAGGAATATACGAGCAGTACTTC. Translation: CAWSTGTGIYEQYF.

The chain has TRBV5-1 and TRBJ2-2; D uncertain. This CDR3 spans 15 amino acids. CDR1 and CDR2 (germline): SGHRS, YFSETQ. V gave up 0 bases and J gave up 5 bases, with 11 bases separating them. The CDR3 region has the DNA TGCGCCAGCAGCTTGGAGGCTAGTCGGACCGGGGAGCTGTTTTTT. Its translation: CASSLEASRTGELFF.

This clone showed up just once. Other DNA sequences of this sample code for an identical CDR3. This CDR3 is CAWDKNTEAFF. CDR3 sequence (DNA): TGTGCCTGGGACAAGAACACTGAAGCTTTCTTT. This chain connects TRBV30 to TRBJ1-1, with no clear D. Trimming took off 5 bases at V and 1 base at J, with 5 bases between the two ends. From germline, CDR1 is GTSNPN and CDR2 SVGIG (reference sequence). The CDR3 sequence is 11 residues long.

This chain connects TRBV30 to TRBJ1-5; 7 bases map to TRBD1. CDR1 is GTSNPN and CDR2 is SVGIG in the germline V gene (reference sequence). The CDR3 runs to 15 residues. V lost 5 bases, J lost 2 bases, and 9 bases stayed unmatched. CDR3 sequence (DNA): TGTGCCTGGGGGGCCGGGACAGTAGGCAATCAGCCCCAGCATTTT. This sequence encodes CAWGAGTVGNQPQHF.

The chain joins TRBV7-6 to TRBJ2-7; possible D gene TRBD1, 5 bases. The V and J ends lost 1 base and 3 bases respectively, with 16 bases between them. CDR3 length equals 16 residues. CDR1 and CDR2 from the germline V gene are SGHVS and FNYEAQ. The CDR3 region is CASSLVAPGRDYEQYF. In DNA form, the CDR3 reads TGTGCCAGCAGCTTAGTAGCTCCGGGCAGGGACTACGAGCAGTACTTC.

The J gene is TRBJ1-2, the V gene TRBV9, with 7 bases fitting TRBD1. The CDR3 consists of 15 residues. J lost 5 bases, V lost 0 bases, and 7 bases had no gene match. Germline V gives CDR1 SGDLS, CDR2 YYNGEE. CDR3 sequence reads: CASSVGRGQGYGYTF. The CDR3 DNA sequence: TGTGCCAGCAGCGTAGGGAGGGGGCAAGGGTATGGCTACACCTTC.

The chain couples TRBV28 to TRBJ1-1; TRBD1 matches at 9 bases. V trimming: 4 bases; J trimming: 2 bases; junction bases outside the gene matches: 5. Germline CDR1 reads MDHEN; CDR2 reads SYDVKM. The CDR3 length is 15 residues. The CDR3 here is CASSSGTGINTEAFF. The CDR3 DNA reads TGTGCCAGCAGTTCCGGGACAGGGATCAACACTGAAGCTTTCTTT.

The V and J genes are TRBV7-9 and TRBJ2-1; D is possibly TRBD2 (6 bases). Germline-derived CDR1 and CDR2 are SEHNR and FQNEAQ (reference sequence). The CDR3 runs 13 residues. V lost 6 bases, J lost 8 bases, and 14 bases lay in between. The CDR3: CASRASGSDEQFF. CDR3 in DNA: TGTGCCAGCAGGGCTTCCGGGAGCGATGAGCAGTTCTTC.

This clone has a handful of counts. CDR3 sequence reads: CASSVIAQEWPYEQYF. CDR3 coding DNA: TGTGCCAGCAGTGTCATCGCACAGGAGTGGCCCTACGAGCAGTACTTC. The rearrangement links TRBV6-1 to TRBJ2-7, with D perhaps TRBD1 (5 bases). V lost 4 bases, J lost 2 bases, and 18 bases lay in between. The CDR3 loop spans 16 amino acids. The germline gives CDR1 MNHNS, CDR2 SASEGT.

The chain joins TRBV5-6 to TRBJ1-1; 7 bases are a match to TRBD1. The CDR3 has 12 amino acids. V lost 2 bases to trimming and J lost 11 bases; unmatched junction nucleotides: 6. Germline CDR1 and CDR2: SGHDT and YYEEEE. CDR3 amino acids: CASSFRQGPAFF. The CDR3 nucleotides are TGTGCCAGCAGCTTTCGACAGGGCCCGGCTTTCTTT. The whole variable domain, filled in from reference TRBV5-6 and TRBJ1-1, reads DAGVTQSPTHLIKTRGQQVTLRCSPKSGHDTVSWYQQALGQGPQFIFQYYEEEERQRGNFPDRFSGHQFPNYSSELNVNALLLGDSALYLCASSFRQGPAFFGQGTRLTVV.

This clone was picked up one time. The V call is TRBV27, the J call TRBJ2-7; 7 nucleotides align to TRBD1. Germline V CDR1 and CDR2: MNHEY, SMNVEV (reference sequence). V shed 6 bases, J shed 0 bases, and the junction held 5 bases outside the gene matches. The CDR3 runs to 14 residues. This CDR3 is CASRLTGISYEQYF. In DNA, the CDR3 is TGTGCCAGCAGGCTGACAGGGATCTCCTACGAGCAGTACTTC.

CDR3 nucleotides: TGTGCCAGCAGCTTAGACAGGGGGGAATCAGAGACCCAGTACTTC. Residues: CASSLDRGESETQYF. The V call is TRBV7-6, the J call TRBJ2-5; 8 bases are shared with TRBD1. This CDR3 spans 15 amino acids. Losses at the gene ends were 1 base for V and 4 bases for J; bases not matched to a gene: 5. Germline CDR1 SGHVS, CDR2 FNYEAQ.

The genes are TRBV7-2 and TRBJ2-6, with TRBD2 identical over 7 bases. This CDR3 has 19 residues. Per germline, CDR1 SGHTA and CDR2 FQGNSA. V shed 0 bases, J shed 1 base, and the junction held 9 bases outside the gene matches. This chain's CDR3 is CASSLARTRSSSGANVLTF. The CDR3 bases are TGTGCCAGCAGCTTAGCGAGGACTAGGTCCTCTTCTGGGGCCAACGTCCTGACTTTC.

The V and J genes are TRBV25-1 and TRBJ2-1; D remains ambiguous. The CDR3 loop spans 11 amino acids. In germline, CDR1 is MGHDK, CDR2 SYGVNS. The ends were cut back, 7 bases at V and 4 bases at J, with 5 bases in the middle. CDR3 in amino acids: CASMRYNEQFF. The CDR3 DNA follows: TGTGCCAGCATGCGGTACAATGAGCAGTTCTTC.

The chain is built from TRBV5-4 and TRBJ2-3; D is unresolved. The V gene's germline CDR1 is SGHNT and CDR2 YYREEE (reference sequence). The CDR3 spans 14 residues. The V end was cut by 0 bases, the J end by 1 base, with 6 bases between. CDR3 sequence: CASSLDQRTDTQYF. DNA for the CDR3: TGTGCCAGCAGCTTGGATCAGCGCACAGATACGCAGTATTTT. The full variable domain, in which reference TRBV5-4 and TRBJ2-3 provide the parts outside the CDR3, is ETGVTQSPTHLIKTRGQQVTLRCSSQSGHNTVSWYQQALGQGPQFIFQYYREEENGRGNFPPRFSGLQFPNYSSELNVNALELDDSALYLCASSLDQRTDTQYFGPGTRLTVL.

V and J are TRBV7-9 and TRBJ1-2; D is undetermined. Per germline, CDR1 SEHNR and CDR2 FQNEAQ (reference sequence). V lost 4 bases and J 0 bases, leaving 12 bases between the germline ends. This CDR3 is 15 amino acids long. In nucleotides, the CDR3 is TGTGCCAGCAGCTCCTCACAGATAACTAACTATGGCTACACCTTC. It translates to CASSSSQITNYGYTF.